The 26 T cell receptor beta chains given below trace back to one sample, sequenced in a study of cytomegalovirus exposure and HLA in healthy donors. The PCR made use of 60 Vbeta and 13 Jbeta primers. Assay used: immunoSEQ multiplex PCR; TCRdb lists only in-frame clones, some missing. Seen here are 90,000 or so clones, around 70% observed once, and the top ten hold about 16%. The specimen was PBMCs. The receptors come from a woman aged 50 to 60 in good health and CMV-seropositive.

This clone appeared a few times. V and J are TRBV4-3 and TRBJ2-3; D possibly corresponds to TRBD1 (6 bases). The V and J ends lost 4 bases and 0 bases respectively, with 20 bases between them. Germline-derived CDR1 and CDR2 are LGHNA and YSLEER. There are 18 residues in the CDR3. Written as DNA, the CDR3 is TGCGCCAGCAGCCCCGGCCTATTGGGGGCCTCTAGCACAGATACGCAGTATTTT. It yields the protein CASSPGLLGASSTDTQYF.

The J gene is TRBJ1-6, the V gene TRBV7-9; no reliable D call. The germline gives CDR1 SEHNR, CDR2 FQNEAQ (reference sequence). The V and J ends lost 5 bases and 7 bases respectively, with 6 bases between them. CDR3 size: 12 residues. The CDR3 is CASSQENSPLHF. The CDR3 DNA sequence: TGTGCCAGCAGCCAGGAAAATTCACCCCTCCACTTT. Complete variable domain (other parts from reference TRBV7-9 and TRBJ1-6): DTGVSQNPRHKITKRGQNVTFRCDPISEHNRLYWYRQTLGQGPEFLTYFQNEAQLEKSRLLSDRFSAERPKGSFSTLEIQRTEQGDSAMYLCASSQENSPLHFGNGTRLTVT.

This clone occurred a few times. The chain is built from TRBV7-3 and TRBJ2-2; no reliable D call. V was trimmed by 4 bases and J by 2 bases, leaving 5 bases between them. Germline CDR1 reads SGHTA; CDR2 reads FQGTGA. There are 13 residues in the CDR3. The CDR3 coding sequence is TGTGCCAGCAGCTCTCTTAACACCGGGGAGCTGTTTTTT. This translates into CASSSLNTGELFF.

The rearrangement uses TRBV7-2 and TRBJ1-1, with D unresolved. CDR1 and CDR2 (germline): SGHTA, FQGNSA. The CDR3 is made up of 15 amino acids. V lost 2 bases, J lost 0 bases, and 10 bases lay in between. The CDR3 is CASSLMKAVNTEAFF. The CDR3 nucleotides are TGTGCCAGCAGCTTAATGAAGGCGGTGAACACTGAAGCTTTCTTT.

The rearrangement uses TRBV10-3 and TRBJ2-1; 7 bases are a match to TRBD2. The CDR3 runs to 16 residues. CDR1 ENHRY and CDR2 SYGVKD come from the germline V gene. J was trimmed by 2 bases and V by 6 bases; bases with no gene match: 10. Here the CDR3 reads CAIRPETGGPYNEQFF. The CDR3 DNA follows: TGTGCCATCAGGCCTGAAACGGGAGGACCCTACAATGAGCAGTTCTTC.

V and J are TRBV7-9 and TRBJ2-4; weak D call: TRBD1 (5 bases). This CDR3 spans 16 amino acids. Looked up from germline, CDR1 is SEHNR and CDR2 is FQNEAQ (reference sequence). V gave up 1 base and J gave up 0 bases, with 10 bases separating them. This chain's CDR3 is CASSLVPRVAKNIQYF. As DNA, the CDR3 is TGTGCCAGCAGCTTAGTTCCCAGGGTAGCCAAAAACATTCAGTACTTC.

In this sample, this clone turned up a few times. V is TRBV7-3 and J is TRBJ1-1; D perhaps matches TRBD1 (5 bases). Trimming took off 3 bases at V and 1 base at J, with 6 bases between the two ends. CDR1 is SGHTA and CDR2 is FQGTGA in the germline V gene. The CDR3 has 13 amino acids. CDR3 sequence (DNA): TGTGCCAGCAGCTTCCAGGGGAACACTGAAGCTTTCTTT. Its translation: CASSFQGNTEAFF.

This sequence joins TRBV6-1 and TRBJ1-6; D is unresolved. V lost 8 bases, J lost 9 bases, and 17 bases lay in between. CDR1 and CDR2 from the germline V gene are MNHNS and SASEGT. The CDR3 runs 14 residues. In nucleotides, the CDR3 is TGTGCCAGCCTTCGCTCCCCGCGGGGTTCACCCCTCCACTTT. Protein sequence: CASLRSPRGSPLHF.

The chain combines TRBV6-1 with TRBJ2-7; a possible D gene is TRBD2 (7 bases). Germline-derived CDR1 and CDR2 are MNHNS and SASEGT. With 4 bases removed from V and 4 bases from J, the gap between germline ends came to 20 bases. CDR3 length: 16 residues. For the CDR3, the DNA is TGTGCCAGCAGTGTTTACGGACTAGGGGGGGTTTACGAGCAGTACTTC. It codes for CASSVYGLGGVYEQYF.

This sequence joins TRBV5-4 and TRBJ2-3; 7 nucleotides agree with TRBD2. V was clipped by 1 base and J by 4 bases; unmatched bases: 6. In germline, CDR1 is SGHNT, CDR2 YYREEE (reference sequence). This CDR3 has 15 residues. The CDR3 nucleotides read TGTGCCAGCAGCTTGAGCGGGACCCCCCCAGATACGCAGTATTTT. Translated: CASSLSGTPPDTQYF.

This clone appeared a single time. The genes are TRBV9 and TRBJ2-2; the match to TRBD2 covers 11 bases. CDR3 length: 16 amino acids. V trimming: 2 bases; J trimming: 4 bases; junction bases outside the gene matches: 4. Germline-derived CDR1 and CDR2 are SGDLS and YYNGEE. The CDR3 protein is CASSVGSGRGTGELFF. CDR3 sequence (DNA): TGTGCCAGCAGCGTCGGTAGCGGGAGGGGCACCGGGGAGCTGTTTTTT.

This clone occurred a few times. CDR3 region: CASSVGGGRTGELFF. Written as DNA, the CDR3 is TGTGCCAGCAGCGTAGGGGGAGGAAGAACCGGGGAGCTGTTTTTT. This sequence joins TRBV9 and TRBJ2-2, with a weak D call TRBD2 (6 bases). This CDR3 has 15 residues. Per the germline V gene, CDR1 is SGDLS and CDR2 is YYNGEE. V lost 0 bases and J 5 bases, leaving 11 bases between the germline ends.

V and J are TRBV14 and TRBJ2-3; weak D call: TRBD2 (7 bases). Germline lookup yields CDR1 SGHDN and CDR2 FVKESK. The CDR3 runs 16 residues. V was trimmed by 0 bases and J by 4 bases, leaving 14 bases between them. This CDR3 reads CASSQEGGHVADTQYF. The CDR3 region has the DNA TGTGCCAGCAGCCAAGAGGGGGGGCATGTCGCAGATACGCAGTATTTT.

The chain links TRBV23-1 to TRBJ1-2; maybe TRBD1 (5 bases). TRBV23-1 is an ORF, and what it does is uncertain. Trimming took 8 bases from V and 6 from J, leaving 19 bases between them. This CDR3 is 14 amino acids long. CDR3 DNA sequence: TGCGCCAGCCCTCGGGGGGGACGTGGGAATGGCTACACCTTC. This encodes CASPRGGRGNGYTF.

This clone was detected a few times. The J gene is TRBJ2-3, the V gene TRBV5-1; 14 bases map to TRBD2. This CDR3 comprises 16 residues. Germline CDR1 is SGHRS and CDR2 is YFSETQ. V dropped 3 bases and J dropped 7; count of bases not matched to a gene: 7. CDR3: CASSSEGLAGAYTQYF. CDR3 nucleotides: TGCGCCAGCAGCTCCGAGGGACTAGCGGGAGCTTATACGCAGTATTTT.

The chain recombines TRBV7-6 with TRBJ2-1; TRBD2 matches at 11 bases. This CDR3 is 17 amino acids long. The germline V gene encodes CDR1 SGHVS and CDR2 FNYEAQ. V was pared by 5 bases and J by 1 base, with 7 bases of the junction left unmatched. The CDR3 nucleotides read TGTGCCAGCAGCCCTAGGACTAGCGGGTTTTCCTACAATGAGCAGTTCTTC. This codes for CASSPRTSGFSYNEQFF.

The V and J genes are TRBV6-5 and TRBJ2-1; 8 bases line up with TRBD1. Trimming removed 2 bases from V and 3 bases from J; junction bases left unmatched: 3. Germline CDR1 and CDR2: MNHEY and SVGAGI. This CDR3 has 15 amino acids. The CDR3 DNA sequence: TGTGCCAGCAGTTACAGGACAGGGCTCTACAATGAGCAGTTCTTC. Protein product: CASSYRTGLYNEQFF.

CDR3 residues: CASSLVSGIRLYEQYF. The CDR3 DNA reads TGTGCCAGCAGTTTGGTCAGCGGGATTAGACTTTACGAGCAGTACTTC. This rearrangement joins TRBV28 to TRBJ2-7, with 7 bases aligning to TRBD2. The CDR3 length is 16 residues. Germline trimming cut 3 bases from V and 4 bases from J; bases unmatched to any gene: 12. Germline-derived CDR1 and CDR2 are MDHEN and SYDVKM.

V is TRBV10-3 and J is TRBJ1-5; a weak D match, TRBD1 (6 bases). The CDR3 length is 14 residues. Germline-derived CDR1 and CDR2 are ENHRY and SYGVKD. The V and J ends lost 7 bases and 7 bases respectively, with 17 bases between them. The CDR3 nucleotides read TGTGCCATCATCCCCGGGGGGCAGGAGCAGCCCCAGCATTTT. Residues: CAIIPGGQEQPQHF.

The V and J genes are TRBV6-6 and TRBJ1-2; unclear D gene. The CDR3 has 11 residues. Between the trimmed V and J ends, which lost 8 bases and 8 bases, there was a span of 12 bases. Looked up from germline, CDR1 is MNHNY and CDR2 is SVGAGI (reference sequence). Here the CDR3 reads CASVGGEGYTF. CDR3 sequence (DNA): TGTGCCAGCGTGGGCGGGGAGGGCTACACCTTC.

This rearrangement joins TRBV28 to TRBJ2-3, with no clear D. CDR3 length: 13 amino acids. V lost 3 bases and J 0 bases, leaving 4 bases between the germline ends. The V gene's germline CDR1 is MDHEN and CDR2 SYDVKM. Written as DNA, the CDR3 is TGTGCCAGCAGTTTCCGGAGCACAGATACGCAGTATTTT. Its protein product is CASSFRSTDTQYF.

V and J are TRBV28 and TRBJ1-1, with 9 bases identical to TRBD1. Germline loops: CDR1 MDHEN, CDR2 SYDVKM. J was trimmed by 5 bases and V by 4 bases; bases with no gene match: 11. The CDR3 consists of 16 residues. CDR3 DNA sequence: TGTGCCAGCAGTTGGACAGGGGAAGGTCGAATGACTGAAGCTTTCTTT. It encodes CASSWTGEGRMTEAFF.

This clone has more than one count but fewer than ten. The V gene is TRBV7-8, the J gene TRBJ1-1; possibly TRBD1 for D (5 bases). V lost 4 bases and J lost 3, with 9 bases in between. The CDR3 is 13 amino acids. CDR1 and CDR2 (germline): SGHVS, FQNEAQ. The CDR3 DNA reads TGTGCCAGCAGCTCCAGGGCGTACACTGAAGCTTTCTTT. Translating gives CASSSRAYTEAFF.

The chain links TRBV5-3 to TRBJ2-4; D is possibly TRBD1 (6 bases). TRBV5-3 carries the ORF label, with uncertain function. This CDR3 spans 20 amino acids. Trimming shortened V by 2 bases and J by 0 bases, and 24 bases separated the two germline ends. The chain's CDR3 is CARSFGTDSTGTLAKNIQYF. Written as DNA, the CDR3 is TGTGCCAGAAGCTTTGGGACCGATTCGACCGGGACACTAGCCAAAAACATTCAGTACTTC.

The genes are TRBV14 and TRBJ2-2; D unresolved. Germline CDR1 is SGHDN and CDR2 is FVKESK. The CDR3 totals 15 residues. V was cut by 4 bases and J by 6 bases, with 15 bases left in between. CDR3 in DNA: TGTGCCAGCAGCCCCTACCGGGTCTCCTCCGGGGAGCTGTTTTTT. The encoded protein is CASSPYRVSSGELFF. Filled out from reference TRBV14 and TRBJ2-2, the complete variable domain reads EAGVTQFPSHSVIEKGQTVTLRCDPISGHDNLYWYRRVMGKEIKFLLHFVKESKQDESGMPNNRFLAERTGGTYSTLKVQPAELEDSGVYFCASSPYRVSSGELFFGEGSRLTVL.

This chain links TRBV5-4 with TRBJ2-2; 9 bases line up with TRBD2. This CDR3 region has 16 residues. Germline V CDR1 and CDR2: SGHNT, YYREEE (reference sequence). Trimming cost V 0 bases and J 7 bases; bases outside gene matches: 7. The CDR3 DNA reads as TGTGCCAGCAGCTTGGACAGCGGGAGGAAGAGCGGGGAGCTGTTTTTT. Amino acids: CASSLDSGRKSGELFF.